The 18 T cell receptor beta chains reported below all come from one sample, sequenced in a study of blood T cells in healthy people across ages. Primers used in a second PCR of about 6 to 11 cycles were a sample-barcoded 5' primer and a J-beta primer mix. Each CDR3 protein is one row after TCRdb ran MiXCR on the 5' RACE reads. The sample records fewer than 2 million distinct CDR3 sequences, approximately 39% being singletons. The specimen sequenced was blood. The receptors shown here come from a human donor in good health.

V is TRBV4-3 and J is TRBJ1-2; 7 nucleotides match TRBD1. Germline loops: CDR1 LGHNA, CDR2 YSLEER. After removal of 0 bases from V and 5 bases from J, the junction contained 15 bases not matched to a gene. The CDR3 sequence is 18 residues long. The CDR3, as DNA: TGCGCCAGCAGCCAAGAGGTTCCAGGGACAGTCAGCCCTTATGGCTACACCTTC. This gives the protein CASSQEVPGTVSPYGYTF.

The rearrangement joins TRBV10-3 to TRBJ2-7; D may be TRBD2 (5 bases). Matching the DNA end better, TRBJ2-5 makes the J call doubtful. Germline CDR1 and CDR2: ENHRY and SYGVKD. The CDR3 contains 15 residues. CDR3 region: CAISESRESGETQYF. The CDR3, as DNA: TGTGCCATCAGTGAGTCTAGGGAGTCGGGAGAGACCCAGTACTTC.

This clonotype was observed at least ten times. The chain couples TRBV12-3 or TRBV12-4 to TRBJ2-7; D might be TRBD1 (5 bases). This CDR3 is built from 13 residues. With 1 base removed from V and 3 bases from J, the gap between germline ends came to 7 bases. CDR3 sequence reads: CASSLVQGYEQYF. The CDR3 DNA follows: TGTGCCAGCAGTTTAGTCCAGGGCTACGAGCAGTACTTC.

This rearrangement joins TRBV12-5 to TRBJ2-3; no clear D. The V gene lost 0 bases and the J gene lost 2 bases, with 18 bases spanning the gap. CDR1 and CDR2 (germline): LGHNT, FRNRAP. The CDR3 has 18 amino acids. CDR3 residues: CASGLVPPKTYATDTQYF. The CDR3 DNA sequence: TGTGCTAGTGGTTTGGTCCCCCCAAAGACGTACGCCACAGATACGCAGTATTTT.

This sequence joins TRBV4-1 and TRBJ2-5; 7 positions match TRBD2. The J call may be incorrect, as the DNA end agrees better with TRBJ2-7. Germline loops: CDR1 MGHRA, CDR2 YSYEKL. There are 17 residues in the CDR3. The DNA for the CDR3 is TGCGCCAGCAGCCCGATATACGGGGGGTTCTCTCTCTACGAGCAGTACTTC. Translation: CASSPIYGGFSLYEQYF.

This rearrangement joins TRBV20-1 to TRBJ2-7, with 7 bases matching TRBD2. The J call may be in error: the DNA end matches TRBJ2-5 better. CDR1 is DFQATT, CDR2 SNEGSKA, per germline (reference sequence). The CDR3 has 15 residues. DNA of the CDR3: TGCAGTGCTCCCCGGGACTACTGGGAGTACGAGACCCAGTACTTC. This translates into CSAPRDYWEYETQYF.

This clonotype has ten or more counts. The chain carries TRBV29-1 and TRBJ2-5; no clear D. The V gene lost 1 base and the J gene lost 5 bases, with 2 bases spanning the gap. CDR1 and CDR2 from the germline V gene are SQVTM and ANQGSEA. The CDR3 spans 10 residues. The CDR3 sequence: CSVEVETQYF. CDR3 nucleotide sequence: TGCAGCGTTGAAGTTGAGACCCAGTACTTC.

The rearrangement joins TRBV20-1 to TRBJ1-5, with D possibly TRBD1 on 5 matching bases. The CDR3 extends over 14 amino acids. Germline loops: CDR1 DFQATT, CDR2 SNEGSKA (reference sequence). Trimming removed 6 bases at V and 11 bases at J, with 23 bases between. Written as DNA, the CDR3 is TGCAGTGCCTCCGGACGGGACGGCGGTAAGTCCCAGCATTTT. Translation gives CSASGRDGGKSQHF.

This clonotype was observed a handful of times. This chain links TRBV20-1 with TRBJ2-1; D remains ambiguous. Trimming pared 6 bases from V and 4 bases from J, leaving 22 bases between. Looked up from germline, CDR1 is DFQATT and CDR2 is SNEGSKA (reference sequence). This CDR3 has 16 amino acids. CDR3 coding DNA: TGCAGTGCCCTCACGGGCGTGAGCGACCCATACAATGAGCAGTTCTTC. As protein: CSALTGVSDPYNEQFF.

This clonotype was seen more than once but under ten times. The junction does not match germline at one end; this may be a read error. V gene TRBV29-1 combines with J gene TRBJ2-1; TRBD2 agrees at 8 bases. This CDR3 has 14 residues. The germline gives CDR1 SQVTM, CDR2 ANQGSEA. CDR3: CSGIRGGTDNGQFF. The DNA for the CDR3 is TGCAGCGGAATTCGGGGGGGCACTGACAATGGGCAGTTCTTC.

The chain recombines TRBV28 with TRBJ1-1; D remains ambiguous. CDR1 and CDR2 (germline): MDHEN, SYDVKM. The CDR3 is 15 residues long. Trimming left V 5 bases short and J 0 bases short, with 13 bases between. The CDR3 protein is CASSPPSPLNTEAFF. The CDR3 bases are TGTGCCAGCAGTCCTCCGTCCCCTTTGAACACTGAAGCTTTCTTT.

The rearrangement links TRBV29-1 to TRBJ2-3; 8 bases agree with TRBD1. The CDR3 consists of 14 residues. The germline CDR1 and CDR2 sequences are SQVTM and ANQGSEA. V was pared by 6 bases and J by 3 bases, with 8 bases of the junction left unmatched. This chain's CDR3 is CSVTDRGPTDTQYF. The DNA of the CDR3 is TGCAGCGTCACTGACAGGGGTCCGACAGATACGCAGTATTTT.

In its sample, this clonotype was seen many times. This chain joins TRBV15 and TRBJ2-1, with D perhaps assigned TRBD1 or TRBD2 (5 bases each). This CDR3 has 12 amino acids. The germline V and J ends were trimmed by 4 bases and 6 bases, with 7 bases remaining between them. The V gene's germline CDR1 is LNHNV and CDR2 YYDKDF (reference sequence). For the CDR3, the DNA is TGTGCCACCAGCATGAGGGGCAATGAGCAGTTCTTC. Its protein product is CATSMRGNEQFF.

The sample holds one count of this clonotype. The chain joins TRBV29-1 to TRBJ1-1; 8 bases are shared with TRBD1. This CDR3 region has 14 residues. From germline, CDR1 is SQVTM and CDR2 ANQGSEA. Losses at the gene ends were 2 bases for V and 1 base for J; bases not matched to a gene: 3. CDR3 DNA sequence: TGCAGCGTTGAACAGGGGGCGAGGAACACTGAAGCTTTCTTT. This gives the protein CSVEQGARNTEAFF.

The rearrangement links TRBV3-1 to TRBJ2-1, with 7 nucleotides matching TRBD2. The ends lost 0 bases at V and 7 bases at J; junction bases unmatched: 12. The CDR3 has 17 amino acids. Germline values: CDR1 LGHDT, CDR2 YNNKEL (reference sequence). In DNA, the CDR3 is TGTGCCAGCAGCCAAGATTTGGCTAGCGGTTTTTATAATGAGCAGTTCTTC. Protein product: CASSQDLASGFYNEQFF.

This clonotype was seen more than once but under ten times. CDR3 protein: CSVIFGGSAGYTF. The CDR3 DNA reads TGCAGCGTTATTTTTGGAGGGTCGGCCGGCTACACCTTC. This chain uses TRBV29-1 with TRBJ1-2; D is ambiguous. The germline V gene encodes CDR1 SQVTM and CDR2 ANQGSEA. The CDR3 consists of 13 residues. Trimming left V 5 bases short and J 8 bases short, with 18 bases between.

This clonotype turned up a few times. Here the CDR3 reads CATISNSGGPETQYF. The CDR3, as DNA: TGTGCCACCATCTCCAATAGCGGGGGTCCAGAGACCCAGTACTTC. This sequence joins TRBV24-1 and TRBJ2-5; TRBD2 aligns across 9 bases. V lost 8 bases, J lost 4 bases, and 10 bases stayed unmatched. Germline V gives CDR1 KGHDR, CDR2 SFDVKD. The CDR3 sequence is 15 residues long.

The genes are TRBV18 and TRBJ1-2, with TRBD1 matching over 9 bases. V shed 4 bases, J shed 7 bases, and the junction held 10 bases outside the gene matches. This CDR3 region has 15 residues. Germline CDR1 and CDR2: KGHSH and LQKENI. CDR3 sequence (DNA): TGTGCCAGCTCACTATCACAGGGGGCTGAGGCTGGCTACACCTTC. Protein product: CASSLSQGAEAGYTF. The entire variable domain, with the rest obtained from reference TRBV18 and TRBJ1-2, is as follows: NAGVMQNPRHLVRRRGQEARLRCSPMKGHSHVYWYRQLPEEGLKFMVYLQKENIIDESGMPKERFSAEFPKEGPSILRIQQVVRGDSAAYFCASSLSQGAEAGYTFGSGTRLTVV.